The 19 T cell receptor beta chains presented below share a single source sample, sequenced in a study of shared clonotypes between healthy human individuals. Clones were sequenced by immunoSEQ multiplex PCR, and TCRdb holds only the in-frame ones, with some missing. Of more than 2 million clones listed, 90% to 95% are singletons. Input material: naive CD4+ T cells sorted from blood. This sample's subset: CD45RA+ positively selected. Source of these receptors: a man aged 18-30 years in good health.

The V and J genes are TRBV18 and TRBJ1-1; D uncertain. The CDR3 runs 12 residues. Germline V gene sequence: CDR1 KGHSH, CDR2 LQKENI. V lost 6 bases, J lost 7 bases, and 12 bases lay in between. CDR3 bases: TGTGCCAGCTCCTCGCGGGGAGATGAAGCTTTCTTT. This encodes CASSSRGDEAFF.

This clone occurred a few times. J is TRBJ1-6 and V is TRBV5-1, with TRBD1 matching 8 bases. In germline, CDR1 is SGHRS, CDR2 YFSETQ. V trimming: 3 bases; J trimming: 8 bases; junction bases outside the gene matches: 7. This CDR3 is built from 15 residues. CDR3 DNA: TGCGCCAGCAGCTGGGACGACAGGGGAGATTCACCCCTCCACTTT. As protein: CASSWDDRGDSPLHF.

The chain combines TRBV7-9 with TRBJ2-4, with D perhaps TRBD1 or TRBD2 (5 bases each). CDR1 SEHNR and CDR2 FQNEAQ come from the germline V gene (reference sequence). Trimming pared 5 bases from V and 0 bases from J, leaving 14 bases between. The CDR3 runs to 16 residues. The CDR3 spells CASSPGTEIAKNIQYF. For the CDR3, the DNA is TGTGCCAGCAGCCCTGGGACGGAAATAGCCAAAAACATTCAGTACTTC.

The chain couples TRBV5-1 to TRBJ2-3; 9 bases are shared with TRBD1. Germline CDR1 is SGHRS and CDR2 is YFSETQ. After removal of 2 bases from V and 6 bases from J, the junction contained 13 bases not matched to a gene. The CDR3 runs to 17 residues. CDR3 sequence (DNA): TGCGCCAGCAGCTTTCTCCGGACAGGGGAAAGTGGGGATACGCAGTATTTT. It translates to CASSFLRTGESGDTQYF.

The chain is built from TRBV25-1 and TRBJ1-2; TRBD1 agrees at 8 bases. V lost 3 bases to trimming and J lost 9 bases; unmatched junction nucleotides: 9. The CDR3 is 14 residues long. Germline-derived CDR1 and CDR2 are MGHDK and SYGVNS. The CDR3 protein is CASSDTSTGVSYTF. CDR3 DNA sequence: TGTGCCAGCAGTGATACTTCGACAGGGGTTAGCTACACCTTC.

The chain joins TRBV5-1 to TRBJ2-1; weak D call: TRBD2 (5 bases). The V end was cut by 0 bases, the J end by 0 bases, with 16 bases between. Germline CDR1 is SGHRS and CDR2 is YFSETQ. CDR3 length: 18 residues. The CDR3 sequence is CASSLGNLLAGSYNEQFF. The CDR3 nucleotides are TGCGCCAGCAGCTTGGGAAACCTTCTAGCTGGCTCCTACAATGAGCAGTTCTTC. The full variable domain, its missing parts supplied by reference TRBV5-1 and TRBJ2-1, is KAGVTQTPRYLIKTRGQQVTLSCSPISGHRSVSWYQQTPGQGLQFLFEYFSETQRNKGNFPGRFSGRQFSNSRSEMNVSTLELGDSALYLCASSLGNLLAGSYNEQFFGPGTRLTVL.

A single count supports this clone. The rearrangement joins TRBV19 to TRBJ2-7; 11 bases agree with TRBD2. Trimming took 3 bases from V and 0 from J; bases not matched to a gene: 4. CDR1 is LNHDA, CDR2 SQIVND, per germline (reference sequence). There are 16 residues in the CDR3. The CDR3 DNA reads TGTGCCAGTAGTATTATAGGGACTAGCGGCTCCTACGAGCAGTACTTC. It yields the protein CASSIIGTSGSYEQYF.

This clone has a single count. J is TRBJ1-1 and V is TRBV19; D call uncertain. The germline V and J ends were trimmed by 2 bases and 4 bases, with 8 bases remaining between them. Germline V gene sequence: CDR1 LNHDA, CDR2 SQIVND (reference sequence). The CDR3 is made up of 13 amino acids. The CDR3 sequence is CASSIQAGTEAFF. The DNA of the CDR3 is TGTGCCAGTAGTATACAGGCGGGCACTGAAGCTTTCTTT.

The chain joins TRBV6-5 to TRBJ1-2; 9 nucleotides agree with TRBD1. The CDR3 loop spans 14 amino acids. The J segment lost 6 bases and the V segment lost 6 bases, leaving 8 bases of the junction unmatched. Germline V gene sequence: CDR1 MNHEY, CDR2 SVGAGI. DNA for the CDR3: TGTGCCAGCAGGCCCCCGGGACAGGGTAATGGCTACACCTTC. Its translation: CASRPPGQGNGYTF.

The chain carries TRBV6-5 and TRBJ1-5; D is uncertain. In germline, CDR1 is MNHEY, CDR2 SVGAGI. The germline V and J ends were trimmed by 10 bases and 7 bases, with 14 bases remaining between them. The CDR3 covers 12 residues. The CDR3 region is CATGVVGQPQHF. The CDR3 DNA reads TGTGCCACCGGGGTGGTAGGCCAGCCCCAGCATTTT.

This clone was recorded only once. The CDR3 region is CASSRGRNQPQHF. For the CDR3, the DNA is TGTGCCAGCAGCCGGGGGCGCAATCAGCCCCAGCATTTT. The V and J genes are TRBV6-5 and TRBJ1-5; D perhaps matches TRBD1 (6 bases). This CDR3 has 13 amino acids. The germline V gene has CDR1 MNHEY and CDR2 SVGAGI. Trimming pared 6 bases from V and 2 bases from J, leaving 8 bases between.

The J gene is TRBJ2-3, the V gene TRBV28; 16 bases agree with TRBD2. The CDR3 has 18 amino acids. Germline V gene lookup returns CDR1 MDHEN and CDR2 SYDVKM. Trimming removed 5 bases from V and 3 bases from J; junction bases left unmatched: 8. In DNA, the CDR3 is TGTGCCAGCAGTCCCGGGACTAGCGGGGGGGCTGGGACAGATACGCAGTATTTT. Its protein product is CASSPGTSGGAGTDTQYF.

This clone was picked up one time. The chain combines TRBV6-5 with TRBJ1-1, with 9 nucleotides matching TRBD1. The CDR3 is 14 amino acids. V lost 5 bases to trimming and J lost 6 bases; unmatched junction nucleotides: 7. Germline assignment: CDR1 MNHEY and CDR2 SVGAGI. CDR3 loop: CASSPRDRAAEAFF. In DNA form, the CDR3 reads TGTGCCAGCAGTCCCCGGGACAGGGCAGCTGAAGCTTTCTTT.

This rearrangement joins TRBV20-1 to TRBJ2-1; no clear D. The germline V and J ends were trimmed by 6 bases and 9 bases, with 9 bases remaining between them. This CDR3 contains 10 residues. The V gene's germline CDR1 is DFQATT and CDR2 SNEGSKA (reference sequence). The CDR3 coding sequence is TGCAGTGCGGTGTGGGGTGAGCAGTTCTTC. Residues: CSAVWGEQFF.

The V gene is TRBV27, the J gene TRBJ2-5; possible D gene TRBD2, 5 bases. This CDR3 is 15 amino acids long. In germline, CDR1 is MNHEY, CDR2 SMNVEV (reference sequence). The germline V and J ends were trimmed by 3 bases and 5 bases, with 16 bases remaining between them. The CDR3 bases are TGTGCCAGCAGTTTTGGCAGTCGGGGATTGGAGACCCAGTACTTC. Encoded protein: CASSFGSRGLETQYF.

The rearrangement links TRBV7-6 to TRBJ2-1; tentatively, D is TRBD2 (5 bases). The germline V and J ends were trimmed by 2 bases and 8 bases, with 16 bases remaining between them. The CDR3 consists of 15 residues. Looked up from germline, CDR1 is SGHVS and CDR2 is FNYEAQ. Here the CDR3 DNA reads TGTGCCAGCAGCTTATCTCCCGGGGTGGGTCATGAGCAGTTCTTC. This gives the protein CASSLSPGVGHEQFF.

J is TRBJ1-6 and V is TRBV5-4; D gene unclear. Germline V lookup: CDR1 SGHNT, CDR2 YYREEE (reference sequence). V was trimmed by 0 bases and J by 5 bases, leaving 9 bases between them. The CDR3 spans 15 residues. CDR3 coding DNA: TGTGCCAGCAGCTTGGTTCCGACGGATAATTCACCCCTCCACTTT. Amino acids: CASSLVPTDNSPLHF.

CDR3 in DNA: TGTGCCATCATGAGAGGTCTCGGGAACACTGAAGCTTTCTTT. Translated: CAIMRGLGNTEAFF. The chain recombines TRBV10-3 with TRBJ1-1, with D hard to call. The CDR3 covers 14 residues. Germline V gives CDR1 ENHRY, CDR2 SYGVKD. V lost 7 bases, J lost 1 base, and 13 bases lay in between.

V gene TRBV5-3 combines with J gene TRBJ2-5, with a tentative D call TRBD2 (6 bases). TRBV5-3 falls under the ORF class, with uncertain function. The length of the CDR3 is 13 residues. Trimming shortened V by 4 bases and J by 2 bases, and 9 bases separated the two germline ends. The CDR3 DNA sequence: TGTGCCAGAAGCGTCCGGGAGCAAGAGACCCAGTACTTC. This codes for CARSVREQETQYF.